This entry features one T cell receptor (beta chain) sequence. RNA transcripts provided the source from which TCR beta CDR3 regions were amplified. An initial round of RT-PCR targeting the TCR CDR3 relied on the HTBI primer set. TCRdb re-called the multiplex PCR reads through MiXCR, storing one row per CDR3 protein. The profile covers 490,000 or so distinct CDR3 sequences, with less than 20% appearing a single time and about 45% taken by the ten largest. The record originates from a study of T cells in Graves' hyperthyroidism and ophthalmopathy. V lost 3 bases to trimming and J lost 5 bases; unmatched junction nucleotides: 8. CDR1 and CDR2 from the germline V gene are MNHEY and SVGAGI. The CDR3 has 17 residues.

The V call is TRBV6-5, the J call TRBJ1-4, with 11 bases identical to TRBD1. Input material: blood. The sequence was collected from a man aged 40-49 years with Graves' ophthalmopathy. CDR3 nucleotide sequence: TGTGCCAGCAGTTATACCGGGACAGGGGGGGGGAATGAAAAACTGTTTTTT. Translation: CASSYTGTGGGNEKLFF.